The next 6 T cell receptor beta chains were all read from a single sample in a study of blood T cell repertoires in COVID-19. Assay: immunoSEQ multiplex PCR; the TCRdb copy retains only in-frame clones and omits some. The sample includes nearly 250,000 clones, approximately 85% of them seen just once. Material for sequencing was PBMCs or T cells enriched from blood (not recorded which). The receptors come from a woman in her forties or fifties with acute COVID-19.

V usage is TRBV7-8 and J usage is TRBJ1-3; D possibly corresponds to TRBD1 (5 bases). Germline V gene sequence: CDR1 SGHVS, CDR2 FQNEAQ. This CDR3 is built from 14 residues. Trimming took off 8 bases at V and 2 bases at J, with 13 bases between the two ends. CDR3 loop: CASSLKGPGNTIYF. The DNA of the CDR3 is TGTGCCAGCTCACTTAAGGGGCCTGGAAACACCATATATTTT.

The chain is built from TRBV30 and TRBJ2-2; D unresolved. The CDR3 is 16 amino acids. V lost 5 bases to trimming and J lost 0 bases, with 16 bases between them. Germline-derived CDR1 and CDR2 are GTSNPN and SVGIG (reference sequence). The CDR3 region has the DNA TGTGCCTGGCAACCCATTGCAGCGTCGAACACCGGGGAGCTGTTTTTT. It encodes CAWQPIAASNTGELFF.

The chain employs TRBV7-3 and TRBJ1-2; TRBD1 matches 9 bases. J lost 7 bases, V lost 2 bases, and 2 bases had no gene match. The CDR3 totals 13 residues. Germline loops: CDR1 SGHTA, CDR2 FQGTGA. DNA for the CDR3: TGTGCCAGCAGCTTAGGGACAGGGTTTGGCTACACCTTC. This encodes CASSLGTGFGYTF.

The rearrangement joins TRBV19 to TRBJ1-1, with 8 bases fitting TRBD1. CDR3 size: 17 residues. Losses at the gene ends were 10 bases for V and 1 base for J; bases not matched to a gene: 17. In germline, CDR1 is LNHDA, CDR2 SQIVND (reference sequence). Here the CDR3 reads CATKASGGLERNTEAFF. The CDR3 nucleotides read TGTGCCACGAAAGCTTCAGGGGGCCTGGAGAGGAACACTGAAGCTTTCTTT.

The chain joins TRBV29-1 to TRBJ2-2; D possibly corresponds to TRBD1 (6 bases). The CDR3 contains 14 residues. The V gene lost 4 bases and the J gene lost 2 bases, with 11 bases spanning the gap. Germline V gene lookup returns CDR1 SQVTM and CDR2 ANQGSEA. CDR3 nucleotides: TGCAGCGTTGTCCAGGGGATAAACACCGGGGAGCTGTTTTTT. This gives the protein CSVVQGINTGELFF.

This chain joins TRBV20-1 and TRBJ1-3, with D uncertain. The CDR3 loop spans 13 amino acids. Germline V gene data show CDR1 as DFQATT and CDR2 as SNEGSKA (reference sequence). V shed 3 bases and J shed 4 bases, with 10 bases lying between them. CDR3 nucleotides: TGCAGTGCTAGTCAGGTCGTCGGAAACACCATATATTTT. Its protein product is CSASQVVGNTIYF.